These 28 T cell receptor beta chains originate from one sample sequenced in a study of monozygotic twins with inflammatory bowel disease. TCRdb reprocessed the 5' RACE reads and reports one entry per CDR3 protein, with no DNA. The sample holds 440,000 or so distinct CDR3 sequences. The sequencing sample was made of blood. These receptors originate from a human donor with ulcerative colitis or Crohn's disease, or a healthy co-twin of an affected twin (not recorded which).

The rearrangement uses TRBV5-1 and TRBJ2-2. The CDR3 spans 14 residues. Germline V lookup: CDR1 SGHRS, CDR2 YFSETQ. Here the CDR3 reads CASSSTPNTGELFF.

The CDR3: CASSPTGLATYNEQFF. The chain employs TRBV5-4 and TRBJ2-1; TCRdb's D call, TRBD2, is unchecked because there is no DNA. The CDR3 consists of 16 residues. Germline CDR1 and CDR2: SGHNT and YYREEE (reference sequence).

The CDR3 reads CATSGDSFYGYTF. The V call is TRBV24-1, the J call TRBJ1-2; TCRdb reports TRBD1, a call that lacks DNA to check it against. CDR1 KGHDR and CDR2 SFDVKD come from the germline V gene. The length of the CDR3 is 13 residues.

This chain joins TRBV5-5 and TRBJ1-2. The CDR3 has 14 amino acids. Germline assignment: CDR1 SGHKS and CDR2 YYEKEE (reference sequence). The CDR3 is CASSLGRENYGYTF.

The V gene is TRBV30, the J gene TRBJ1-2; with no DNA, the TCRdb D assignment of TRBD1 cannot be verified. Germline lookup yields CDR1 GTSNPN and CDR2 SVGIG (reference sequence). The CDR3 sequence is 14 residues long. The CDR3 region is CAWSAGGWSYGYTF.

J is TRBJ2-1 and V is TRBV4-2; as DNA is missing, the TRBD1 call by TCRdb cannot be tested. This CDR3 region has 16 residues. The V gene's germline CDR1 is LGHNA and CDR2 YNFKEQ. The CDR3: CASSPHLKTGRDEQFF.

V gene TRBV28 combines with J gene TRBJ2-3. There are 11 residues in the CDR3. The germline gives CDR1 MDHEN, CDR2 SYDVKM. The CDR3 loop reads CASSGRNTQYF.

V gene TRBV20-1 combines with J gene TRBJ2-7. The CDR3 spans 13 residues. The V gene's germline CDR1 is DFQATT and CDR2 SNEGSKA (reference sequence). This CDR3 reads CSARRRSTYEQYF.

The chain combines TRBV5-1 with TRBJ2-5; TCRdb lists TRBD1, though no DNA is available to test this call. From germline, CDR1 is SGHRS and CDR2 YFSETQ. This CDR3 has 14 residues. The CDR3 here is CASSLYPQGETQYF.

The genes are TRBV20-1 and TRBJ2-5; TCRdb returns TRBD1, unconfirmable since there is no DNA. The germline CDR1 and CDR2 sequences are DFQATT and SNEGSKA (reference sequence). The CDR3 contains 14 residues. This CDR3 is CSAGATGFGETQYF.

The gene calls are TRBV11-1 and TRBJ2-2; TCRdb's D gene call, TRBD1, goes unchecked for lack of DNA. Germline V gene lookup returns CDR1 SGHAT and CDR2 FQDESV (reference sequence). CDR3 length: 18 amino acids. CDR3 loop: CASSSDSLPSANTGELFF.

The chain combines TRBV2 with TRBJ1-6. The CDR3 is 11 amino acids. Germline assignment: CDR1 SNHLY and CDR2 FYNNEI. The CDR3 is CASSPNSPLHF.

The V gene is TRBV20-1, the J gene TRBJ2-3; as DNA is missing, the TRBD2 call by TCRdb cannot be tested. The CDR3 covers 16 residues. Per germline, CDR1 DFQATT and CDR2 SNEGSKA (reference sequence). Here the CDR3 reads CSARGLAGEAADTQYF.

The chain carries TRBV6-6 and TRBJ2-1. CDR1 is MNHNY, CDR2 SVGAGI, per germline (reference sequence). The CDR3 is 11 residues long. CDR3 sequence: CASSYMNEQFF.

V gene TRBV7-2 combines with J gene TRBJ1-2. Germline V gives CDR1 SGHTA, CDR2 FQGNSA. This CDR3 comprises 17 residues. CDR3: CASSLGGRLSFSYGYTF.

This chain joins TRBV18 and TRBJ1-3. Germline V gene lookup returns CDR1 KGHSH and CDR2 LQKENI. This CDR3 has 16 amino acids. The chain's CDR3 is CASSPRDRTSGNTIYF.

V usage is TRBV3-1 and J usage is TRBJ2-7; there is no DNA to check the TCRdb D call of TRBD1. This CDR3 region has 16 residues. The germline gives CDR1 LGHDT, CDR2 YNNKEL (reference sequence). The CDR3 sequence: CASSQGGGDRKYEQYF.

The chain has TRBV4-1 and TRBJ2-5; TCRdb's assignment of TRBD2 cannot be checked, as there is no DNA. The CDR3 contains 14 residues. Germline V CDR1 and CDR2: MGHRA, YSYEKL. CDR3 protein: CASSQEAGGATQYF.

This rearrangement joins TRBV5-1 to TRBJ2-7; checking the TCRdb D call of TRBD1 is not possible without DNA. This CDR3 comprises 12 residues. Germline V gene lookup returns CDR1 SGHRS and CDR2 YFSETQ. CDR3 amino acids: CASSGGPYEQYF.

This chain joins TRBV10-3 and TRBJ2-1; TCRdb indicates TRBD2, and absent DNA this call remains unverified. The CDR3 length is 16 residues. Germline CDR1 is ENHRY and CDR2 is SYGVKD. The CDR3 sequence: CAISDPASGRGNEQFF.

This chain uses TRBV19 with TRBJ2-4; without DNA, the TCRdb call of TRBD1 cannot be checked. Germline values: CDR1 LNHDA, CDR2 SQIVND (reference sequence). The CDR3 has 16 amino acids. CDR3 amino acids: CASSLERVGAKNIQYF. The variable domain in full, with the rest retrieved from reference TRBV19 and TRBJ2-4, is DGGITQSPKYLFRKEGQNVTLSCEQNLNHDAMYWYRQDPGQGLRLIYYSQIVNDFQKGDIAEGYSVSREKKESFPLTVTSAQKNPTAFYLCASSLERVGAKNIQYFGAGTRLSVL.

The chain links TRBV20-1 to TRBJ1-2; lacking DNA, the TRBD1 call made by TCRdb goes unchecked. The CDR3 length is 16 residues. CDR1 is DFQATT, CDR2 SNEGSKA, per germline (reference sequence). This CDR3 is CSARGRGAVIGSGYTF.

The V gene is TRBV12-3 or TRBV12-4, the J gene TRBJ2-3; TCRdb's assignment of TRBD2 cannot be checked, as there is no DNA. The CDR3 runs 14 residues. The CDR3 loop reads CASRGPTGTDTQYF.

This chain joins TRBV7-9 and TRBJ1-3; TCRdb's D call, TRBD1, is unchecked because there is no DNA. Germline V lookup: CDR1 SEHNR, CDR2 FQNEAQ (reference sequence). This CDR3 region has 16 residues. CDR3 loop: CASSLAGVSSGNTIYF.

The V and J genes are TRBV6-5 and TRBJ1-2; TCRdb's D call, TRBD1, is unchecked because there is no DNA. Germline CDR1 and CDR2: MNHEY and SVGAGI. The CDR3 is 13 amino acids. The CDR3 here is CASSYSDRGGYTF.

This chain links TRBV14 with TRBJ1-1; TCRdb calls TRBD1, which cannot be checked without DNA. The CDR3 runs to 16 residues. The germline V gene has CDR1 SGHDN and CDR2 FVKESK. CDR3 amino acids: CASSQDWVRGSTEAFF. The full variable domain, completed using reference TRBV14 and TRBJ1-1, is EAGVTQFPSHSVIEKGQTVTLRCDPISGHDNLYWYRRVMGKEIKFLLHFVKESKQDESGMPNNRFLAERTGGTYSTLKVQPAELEDSGVYFCASSQDWVRGSTEAFFGQGTRLTVV.

The chain couples TRBV5-1 to TRBJ2-3; absent DNA, TCRdb's TRBD2 call cannot be checked. The CDR3 is 16 amino acids. The germline gives CDR1 SGHRS, CDR2 YFSETQ. The CDR3 loop reads CASSQGLAYTTDTQYF.

The chain is built from TRBV11-2 and TRBJ1-2; the TCRdb call, TRBD1, lacks DNA for checking. The CDR3 has 12 amino acids. Germline CDR1 reads SGHAT; CDR2 reads FQNNGV. CDR3 protein: CASSLAGEGYTF.